Below are 23 T cell receptor beta chains sequenced from a single sample in a study of technical replicates of blood from a handful of donors. Clones were read by immunoSEQ multiplex PCR, and TCRdb kept only the in-frame ones, dropping some. The data contain 60,000 to 90,000 clones, roughly 93% of them singletons. Material for sequencing was T cells isolated from PBMCs. The receptor source for this set is a human donor in good health.

This clone was detected only once. The J gene is TRBJ1-1, the V gene TRBV19, with 7 positions matching TRBD1. The V gene end was trimmed by 1 base and the J gene end by 7 bases; junction bases not matched to a gene: 9. The CDR3 is 15 residues long. From germline, CDR1 is LNHDA and CDR2 SQIVND (reference sequence). The CDR3 loop is CASSIGETGSSEAFF. The CDR3, as DNA: TGTGCCAGTAGTATAGGAGAGACAGGGTCAAGTGAAGCTTTCTTT.

The rearrangement links TRBV7-8 to TRBJ1-5; D is unclear. Trimming pared 2 bases from V and 0 bases from J, leaving 20 bases between. CDR1 and CDR2 from the germline V gene are SGHVS and FQNEAQ. The CDR3 covers 19 residues. CDR3 in DNA: TGTGCCAGCAGCTTATTTGTTTTACAGACTAAGGATAGCAATCAGCCCCAGCATTTT. Translated, it gives CASSLFVLQTKDSNQPQHF.

The chain employs TRBV9 and TRBJ1-2; no definite D call. There are 16 residues in the CDR3. The germline V gene has CDR1 SGDLS and CDR2 YYNGEE. V was cut by 0 bases and J by 6 bases, with 18 bases left in between. CDR3 coding DNA: TGTGCCAGCAGCGTAGCCGGGGTAACTGAACTGGATGGCTACACCTTC. Translating gives CASSVAGVTELDGYTF.

This clone was recorded a few times. The J gene is TRBJ2-1, the V gene TRBV19; TRBD1 aligns across 7 bases. The V segment lost 4 bases and the J segment 6 bases; nucleotides outside the gene matches: 3. The CDR3 sequence is 13 residues long. Looked up from germline, CDR1 is LNHDA and CDR2 is SQIVND (reference sequence). The CDR3, as DNA: TGTGCCAGTAGTAGGGACAGATTCAATGAGCAGTTCTTC. The encoded protein is CASSRDRFNEQFF.

The chain carries TRBV5-4 and TRBJ2-7, with TRBD2 matching over 7 bases. CDR1 SGHNT and CDR2 YYREEE come from the germline V gene (reference sequence). The CDR3 is 15 residues long. V was clipped by 0 bases and J by 2 bases; unmatched bases: 5. Here the CDR3 reads CASSLVASGPYEQYF. For the CDR3, the DNA is TGTGCCAGCAGCTTGGTGGCTAGCGGCCCCTACGAGCAGTACTTC.

This sequence joins TRBV19 and TRBJ1-1; 8 bases map to TRBD1. The CDR3 covers 17 residues. Looked up from germline, CDR1 is LNHDA and CDR2 is SQIVND (reference sequence). V was pared by 1 base and J by 1 base, with 8 bases of the junction left unmatched. The CDR3: CASSIARGHGGNTEAFF. The CDR3 nucleotides are TGTGCCAGTAGTATAGCCAGGGGGCACGGGGGGAACACTGAAGCTTTCTTT.

The gene calls are TRBV27 and TRBJ1-4; D is possibly TRBD1 (5 bases). CDR3 size: 14 residues. The V end lost 4 bases, the J end lost 6 bases, and 12 bases lay between the germline ends. Germline values: CDR1 MNHEY, CDR2 SMNVEV (reference sequence). The CDR3 DNA reads as TGTGCCAGCAGTTCCAGGGTACTTGATGAAAAACTGTTTTTT. Amino acids: CASSSRVLDEKLFF.

The chain has TRBV5-1 and TRBJ2-3; 7 positions agree with TRBD2. In germline, CDR1 is SGHRS, CDR2 YFSETQ. The CDR3 is 14 residues long. V was clipped by 2 bases and J by 5 bases; unmatched bases: 5. The CDR3 DNA sequence: TGCGCCAGCAGCTTAACCGGGGAGGGAGATACGCAGTATTTT. Residues: CASSLTGEGDTQYF.

The chain couples TRBV19 to TRBJ1-2, with D uncertain. CDR3 length: 14 amino acids. Germline V gives CDR1 LNHDA, CDR2 SQIVND (reference sequence). V dropped 5 bases and J dropped 2 bases, with 12 bases sitting between them. The CDR3 loop is CASSPSVSNYGYTF. CDR3 nucleotide sequence: TGTGCCAGTAGTCCATCGGTTTCGAACTATGGCTACACCTTC.

This rearrangement joins TRBV7-8 to TRBJ2-1, with a weak D call TRBD2 (6 bases). Germline V CDR1 and CDR2: SGHVS, FQNEAQ. Trimming removed 0 bases at V and 10 bases at J, with 22 bases between. This CDR3 comprises 17 residues. The CDR3 here is CASSLAGGLHTNREQFF. The CDR3 region has the DNA TGTGCCAGCAGCTTAGCTGGAGGACTACACACGAACAGGGAGCAGTTCTTC.

V gene TRBV9 combines with J gene TRBJ2-1; 9 bases map to TRBD2. Trimming removed 3 bases from V and 3 bases from J; junction bases left unmatched: 4. Germline CDR1 reads SGDLS; CDR2 reads YYNGEE. The CDR3 has 15 residues. The CDR3: CASSGSGSFYNEQFF. The CDR3 bases are TGTGCCAGCAGCGGTAGCGGGAGTTTCTACAATGAGCAGTTCTTC.

This clone was observed a single time. The chain is built from TRBV27 and TRBJ2-1; TRBD2 agrees at 11 bases. V was clipped by 3 bases and J by 4 bases; unmatched bases: 5. The CDR3 has 16 amino acids. Germline CDR1 MNHEY, CDR2 SMNVEV (reference sequence). CDR3 sequence (DNA): TGTGCCAGCAGTTTCCGAGGGACTAGCGGATACAATGAGCAGTTCTTC. Its protein product is CASSFRGTSGYNEQFF.

J is TRBJ2-3 and V is TRBV28, with D perhaps TRBD2 (6 bases). This CDR3 contains 13 residues. Germline V gene sequence: CDR1 MDHEN, CDR2 SYDVKM. With 1 base removed from V and 4 bases from J, the gap between germline ends came to 6 bases. DNA of the CDR3: TGTGCCAGCAGTTTATCGGGGGCAGATACGCAGTATTTT. Amino acid sequence: CASSLSGADTQYF.

This chain joins TRBV2 and TRBJ2-3; TRBD2 agrees at 7 bases. In germline, CDR1 is SNHLY, CDR2 FYNNEI. This CDR3 region has 15 residues. V lost 3 bases, J lost 6 bases, and 9 bases stayed unmatched. DNA for the CDR3: TGTGCCAGCAGTGAGGGTGGGGGGGTCAAGGATACGCAGTATTTT. Encoded protein: CASSEGGGVKDTQYF.

The V gene is TRBV29-1, the J gene TRBJ1-1; a weak D match, TRBD1 (5 bases). The CDR3 covers 13 residues. Germline V gene lookup returns CDR1 SQVTM and CDR2 ANQGSEA. The V end lost 5 bases, the J end lost 4 bases, and 14 bases lay between the germline ends. The DNA for the CDR3 is TGCAGCGTTCGAACAGGTCCGGGCACTGAAGCTTTCTTT. Translated, it gives CSVRTGPGTEAFF.

The chain has TRBV9 and TRBJ2-7; 7 bases align to TRBD1. J was trimmed by 6 bases and V by 0 bases; bases with no gene match: 0. The V gene's germline CDR1 is SGDLS and CDR2 YYNGEE. The CDR3 spans 12 residues. CDR3 sequence reads: CASSVDRGEQYF. Here the CDR3 DNA reads TGTGCCAGCAGCGTAGACAGGGGCGAGCAGTACTTC.

The gene calls are TRBV20-1 and TRBJ1-2; D unclear. CDR3 size: 10 residues. CDR1 DFQATT and CDR2 SNEGSKA come from the germline V gene (reference sequence). The V end was cut by 5 bases, the J end by 3 bases, with 4 bases between. CDR3 sequence (DNA): TGCAGTGCTCGGGACTATGGCTACACCTTC. Protein sequence: CSARDYGYTF.

This rearrangement joins TRBV29-1 to TRBJ1-1; D is undetermined. This CDR3 has 14 amino acids. CDR1 and CDR2 from the germline V gene are SQVTM and ANQGSEA. The ends were cut back, 0 bases at V and 4 bases at J, with 12 bases in the middle. CDR3 loop: CSVEENYGITEAFF. The CDR3 nucleotides read TGCAGCGTTGAAGAGAACTACGGGATCACTGAAGCTTTCTTT.

V is TRBV9 and J is TRBJ1-5, with D possibly being TRBD1 (6 bases). This CDR3 is built from 14 residues. Trimming removed 3 bases at V and 0 bases at J, with 7 bases between. Germline assignment: CDR1 SGDLS and CDR2 YYNGEE. The CDR3 sequence: CASSGGGSNQPQHF. The CDR3 DNA reads TGTGCCAGCAGCGGAGGGGGTAGCAATCAGCCCCAGCATTTT.

This clone appeared a single time. V usage is TRBV19 and J usage is TRBJ2-7; TRBD2 matches 7 bases. Germline V gives CDR1 LNHDA, CDR2 SQIVND (reference sequence). The CDR3 extends over 14 amino acids. V trimming: 3 bases; J trimming: 4 bases; junction bases outside the gene matches: 6. For the CDR3, the DNA is TGTGCCAGTAGTATTAGCGCGGGAGTTTACGAGCAGTACTTC. As protein: CASSISAGVYEQYF.

The V and J genes are TRBV4-1 and TRBJ2-3, with TRBD1 matching 7 bases. This CDR3 region has 14 residues. CDR1 and CDR2 from the germline V gene are MGHRA and YSYEKL. V lost 0 bases, J lost 4 bases, and 1 base stayed unmatched. CDR3 bases: TGCGCCAGCAGCCAAGATGGGACAGCAGATACGCAGTATTTT. It encodes CASSQDGTADTQYF.

The V and J genes are TRBV6-5 and TRBJ2-7; D is perhaps TRBD1 (6 bases). The V and J ends lost 5 bases and 2 bases respectively, with 13 bases between them. CDR1 MNHEY and CDR2 SVGAGI come from the germline V gene. The CDR3 is made up of 14 amino acids. CDR3 DNA: TGTGCCAGCAGTCCCGGACAGATAACCTACGAGCAGTACTTC. Protein: CASSPGQITYEQYF.

The chain is built from TRBV5-1 and TRBJ1-1, with TRBD1 matching 9 bases. The germline V gene encodes CDR1 SGHRS and CDR2 YFSETQ. J lost 4 bases, V lost 3 bases, and 10 bases had no gene match. The CDR3 contains 16 residues. CDR3 residues: CASSSLRTGGFTEAFF. CDR3 in DNA: TGCGCCAGCAGCTCCTTAAGAACAGGGGGCTTCACTGAAGCTTTCTTT.